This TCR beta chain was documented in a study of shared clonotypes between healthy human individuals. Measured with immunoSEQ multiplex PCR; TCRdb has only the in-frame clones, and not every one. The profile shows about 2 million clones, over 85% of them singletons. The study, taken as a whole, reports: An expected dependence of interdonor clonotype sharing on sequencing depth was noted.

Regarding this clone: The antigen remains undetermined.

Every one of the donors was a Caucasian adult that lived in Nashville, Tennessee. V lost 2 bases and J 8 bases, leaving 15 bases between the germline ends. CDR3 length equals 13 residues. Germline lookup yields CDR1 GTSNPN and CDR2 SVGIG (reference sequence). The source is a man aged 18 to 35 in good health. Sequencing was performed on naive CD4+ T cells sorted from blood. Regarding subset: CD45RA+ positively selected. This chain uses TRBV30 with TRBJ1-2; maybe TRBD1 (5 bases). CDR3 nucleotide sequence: TGTGCCTGGAGTTTTTCCAGGGCTCGCGGCTACACCTTC. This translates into CAWSFSRARGYTF.